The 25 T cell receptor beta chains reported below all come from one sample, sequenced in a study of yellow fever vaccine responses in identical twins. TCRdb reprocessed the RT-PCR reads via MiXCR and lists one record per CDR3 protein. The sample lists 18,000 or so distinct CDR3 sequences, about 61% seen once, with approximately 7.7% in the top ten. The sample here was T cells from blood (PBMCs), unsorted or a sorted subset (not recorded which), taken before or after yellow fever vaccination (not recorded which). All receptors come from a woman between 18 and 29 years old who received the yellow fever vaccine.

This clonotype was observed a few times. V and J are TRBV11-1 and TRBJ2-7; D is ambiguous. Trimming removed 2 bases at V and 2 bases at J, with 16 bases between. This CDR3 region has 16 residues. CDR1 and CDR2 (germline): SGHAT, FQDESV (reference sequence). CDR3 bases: TGTGCCAGCAGCTTACAAGGATCATCTCATACCTACGAGCAGTACTTC. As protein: CASSLQGSSHTYEQYF.

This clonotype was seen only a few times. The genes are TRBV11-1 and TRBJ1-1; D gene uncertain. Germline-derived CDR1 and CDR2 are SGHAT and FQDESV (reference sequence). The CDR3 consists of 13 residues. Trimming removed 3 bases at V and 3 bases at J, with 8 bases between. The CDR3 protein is CASSLGRDTEAFF. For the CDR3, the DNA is TGTGCCAGCAGCTTGGGGAGGGACACTGAAGCTTTCTTT.

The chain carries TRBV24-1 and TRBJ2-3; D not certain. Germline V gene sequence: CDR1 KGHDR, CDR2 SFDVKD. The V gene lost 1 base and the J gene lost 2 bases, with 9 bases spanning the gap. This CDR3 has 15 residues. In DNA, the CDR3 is TGTGCCACCAGTGATTTTACTGAAGACACAGATACGCAGTATTTT. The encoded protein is CATSDFTEDTDTQYF.

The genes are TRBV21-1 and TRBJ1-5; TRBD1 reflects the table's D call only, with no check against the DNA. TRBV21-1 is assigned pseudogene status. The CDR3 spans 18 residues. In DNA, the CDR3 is TGTGCCAGCAGCAATAGGACAGGGTACTTGTTTTATGATCAGCCCCAGCATTTT. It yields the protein CASSNRTGYLFYDQPQHF.

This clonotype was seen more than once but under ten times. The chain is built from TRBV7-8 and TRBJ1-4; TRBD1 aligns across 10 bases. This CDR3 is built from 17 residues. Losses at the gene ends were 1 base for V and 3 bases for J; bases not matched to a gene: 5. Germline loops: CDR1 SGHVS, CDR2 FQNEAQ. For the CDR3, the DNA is TGTGCCAGCAGCTTAGGGGACAGGGGCTCGGCTAATGAAAAACTGTTTTTT. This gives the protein CASSLGDRGSANEKLFF.

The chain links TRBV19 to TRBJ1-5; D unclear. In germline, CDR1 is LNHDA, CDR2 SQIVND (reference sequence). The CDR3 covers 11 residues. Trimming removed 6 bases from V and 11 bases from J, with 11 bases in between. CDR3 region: CASSQLGTQHF. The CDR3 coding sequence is TGTGCCAGTAGCCAGCTTGGGACCCAGCATTTT.

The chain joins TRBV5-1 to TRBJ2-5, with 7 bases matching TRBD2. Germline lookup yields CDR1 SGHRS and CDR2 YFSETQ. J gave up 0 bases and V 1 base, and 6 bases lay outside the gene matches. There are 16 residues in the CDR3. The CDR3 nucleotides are TGCGCCAGCAGCTTGCTGGGAGGGATGAACCAAGAGACCCAGTACTTC. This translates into CASSLLGGMNQETQYF. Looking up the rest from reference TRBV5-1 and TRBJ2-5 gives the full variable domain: KAGVTQTPRYLIKTRGQQVTLSCSPISGHRSVSWYQQTPGQGLQFLFEYFSETQRNKGNFPGRFSGRQFSNSRSEMNVSTLELGDSALYLCASSLLGGMNQETQYFGPGTRLLVL.

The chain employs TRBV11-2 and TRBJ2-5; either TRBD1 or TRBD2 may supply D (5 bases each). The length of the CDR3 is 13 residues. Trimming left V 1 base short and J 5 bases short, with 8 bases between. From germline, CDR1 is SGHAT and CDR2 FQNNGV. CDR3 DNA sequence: TGTGCCAGCAGCTTAGGGGGGACGGAGACCCAGTACTTC. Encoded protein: CASSLGGTETQYF.

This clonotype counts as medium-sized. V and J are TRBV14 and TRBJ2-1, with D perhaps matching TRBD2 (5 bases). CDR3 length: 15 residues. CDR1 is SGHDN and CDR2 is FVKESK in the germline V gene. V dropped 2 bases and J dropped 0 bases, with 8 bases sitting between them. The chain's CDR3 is CASSQLASSYNEQFF. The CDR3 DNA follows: TGTGCCAGCAGCCAACTAGCTAGCTCCTACAATGAGCAGTTCTTC.

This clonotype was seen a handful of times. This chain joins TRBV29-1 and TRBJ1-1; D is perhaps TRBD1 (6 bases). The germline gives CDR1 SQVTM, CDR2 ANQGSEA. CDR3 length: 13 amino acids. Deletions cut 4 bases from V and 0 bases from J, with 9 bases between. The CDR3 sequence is CSVGRDMNTEAFF. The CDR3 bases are TGCAGCGTTGGGAGGGACATGAACACTGAAGCTTTCTTT.

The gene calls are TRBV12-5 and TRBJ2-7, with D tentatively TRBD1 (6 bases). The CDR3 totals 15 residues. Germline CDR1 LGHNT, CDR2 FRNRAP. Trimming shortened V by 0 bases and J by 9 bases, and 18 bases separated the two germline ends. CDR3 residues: CASGLVRARTEMQYV. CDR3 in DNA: TGTGCTAGTGGTTTGGTACGAGCTCGGACAGAAATGCAGTACGTC.

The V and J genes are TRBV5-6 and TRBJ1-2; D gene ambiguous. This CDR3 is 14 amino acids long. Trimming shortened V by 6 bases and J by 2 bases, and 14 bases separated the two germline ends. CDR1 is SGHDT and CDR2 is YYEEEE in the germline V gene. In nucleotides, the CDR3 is TGTGCCAGCAACCCACGAACGGGAAACTATGGCTACACCTTC. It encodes CASNPRTGNYGYTF. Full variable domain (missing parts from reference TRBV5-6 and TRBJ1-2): DAGVTQSPTHLIKTRGQQVTLRCSPKSGHDTVSWYQQALGQGPQFIFQYYEEEERQRGNFPDRFSGHQFPNYSSELNVNALLLGDSALYLCASNPRTGNYGYTFGSGTRLTVV.

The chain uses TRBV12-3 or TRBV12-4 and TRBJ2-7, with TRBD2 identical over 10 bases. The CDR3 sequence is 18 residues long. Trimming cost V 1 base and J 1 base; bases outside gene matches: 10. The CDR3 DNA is TGTGCCAGCAGTTTAGGGCTAGCGGGAGCCAGTGGGTCCTACGAGCAGTACTTC. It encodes CASSLGLAGASGSYEQYF.

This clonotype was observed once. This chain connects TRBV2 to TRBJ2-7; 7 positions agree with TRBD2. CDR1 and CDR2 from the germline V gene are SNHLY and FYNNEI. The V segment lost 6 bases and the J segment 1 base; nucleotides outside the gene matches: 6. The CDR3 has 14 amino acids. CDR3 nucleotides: TGTGCCAGCAGAGAGCGGGGCTTATCCTACGAGCAGTACTTC. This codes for CASRERGLSYEQYF.

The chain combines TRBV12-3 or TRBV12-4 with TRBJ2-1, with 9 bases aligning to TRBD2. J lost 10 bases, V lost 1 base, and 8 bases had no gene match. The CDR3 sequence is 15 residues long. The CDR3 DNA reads TGTGCCAGCAGTTTAGTGGCTAGCGGGGAGGGCGAGCAGTTCTTC. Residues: CASSLVASGEGEQFF.

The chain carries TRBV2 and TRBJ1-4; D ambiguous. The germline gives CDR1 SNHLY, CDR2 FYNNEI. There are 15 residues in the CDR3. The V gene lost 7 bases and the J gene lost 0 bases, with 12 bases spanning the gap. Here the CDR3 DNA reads TGTGCCAGCAAGGCAACCGGCTCAACTAATGAAAAACTGTTTTTT. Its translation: CASKATGSTNEKLFF.

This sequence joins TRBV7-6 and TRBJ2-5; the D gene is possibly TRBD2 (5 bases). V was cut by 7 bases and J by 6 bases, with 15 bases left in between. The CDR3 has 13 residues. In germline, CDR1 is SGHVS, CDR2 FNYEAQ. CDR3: CASKSSSGKTQYF. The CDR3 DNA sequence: TGTGCCAGCAAGTCGTCATCGGGAAAGACCCAGTACTTC.

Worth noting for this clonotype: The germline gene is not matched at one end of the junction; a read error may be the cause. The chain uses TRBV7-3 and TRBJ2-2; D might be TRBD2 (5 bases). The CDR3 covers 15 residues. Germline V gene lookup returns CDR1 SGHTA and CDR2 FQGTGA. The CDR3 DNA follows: TGTGCCTGCAGCTTATCTAGCCTTAACACCGGGGAGCTGTTTTTT. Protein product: CACSLSSLNTGELFF.

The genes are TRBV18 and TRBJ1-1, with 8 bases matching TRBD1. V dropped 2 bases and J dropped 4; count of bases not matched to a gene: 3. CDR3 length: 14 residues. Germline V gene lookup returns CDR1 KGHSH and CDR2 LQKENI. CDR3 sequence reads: CASSPVTGGTEAFF. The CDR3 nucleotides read TGTGCCAGCTCACCAGTTACAGGGGGCACTGAAGCTTTCTTT.

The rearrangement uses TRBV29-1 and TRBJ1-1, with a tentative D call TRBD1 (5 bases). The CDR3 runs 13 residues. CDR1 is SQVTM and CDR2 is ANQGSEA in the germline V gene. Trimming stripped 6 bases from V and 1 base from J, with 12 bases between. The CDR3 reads CSVPTASNTEAFF. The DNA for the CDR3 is TGCAGCGTCCCGACAGCATCGAACACTGAAGCTTTCTTT.

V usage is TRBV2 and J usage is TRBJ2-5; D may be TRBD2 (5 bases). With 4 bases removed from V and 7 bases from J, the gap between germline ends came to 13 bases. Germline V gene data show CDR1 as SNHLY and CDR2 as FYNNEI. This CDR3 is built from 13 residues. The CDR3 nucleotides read TGTGCCAGCAGTGGGACGCACGGGGTGACCCAGTACTTC. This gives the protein CASSGTHGVTQYF.

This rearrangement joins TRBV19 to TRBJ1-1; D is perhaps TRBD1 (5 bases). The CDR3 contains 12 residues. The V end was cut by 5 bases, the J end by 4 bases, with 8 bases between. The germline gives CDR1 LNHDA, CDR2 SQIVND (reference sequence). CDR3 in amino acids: CASSGDFTEAFF. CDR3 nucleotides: TGTGCCAGTAGTGGGGACTTCACTGAAGCTTTCTTT.

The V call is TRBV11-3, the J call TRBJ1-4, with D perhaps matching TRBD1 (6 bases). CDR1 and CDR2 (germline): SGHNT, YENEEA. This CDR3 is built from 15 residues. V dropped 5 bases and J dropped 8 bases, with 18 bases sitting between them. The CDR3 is CASSPQQGLGEKLFF. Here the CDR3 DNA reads TGTGCCAGCAGCCCACAACAGGGACTAGGCGAAAAACTGTTTTTT.

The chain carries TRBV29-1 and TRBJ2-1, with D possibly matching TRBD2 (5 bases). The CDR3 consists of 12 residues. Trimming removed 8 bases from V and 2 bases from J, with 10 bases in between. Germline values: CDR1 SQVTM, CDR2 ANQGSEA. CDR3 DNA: TGCAGCCTCGAGCGGACCTACAATGAGCAGTTCTTC. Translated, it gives CSLERTYNEQFF.

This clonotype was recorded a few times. The CDR3 nucleotides read TGCAGCGTGGGTGACAGGTCGGTCACTGAAGCTTTCTTT. It yields the protein CSVGDRSVTEAFF. V gene TRBV29-1 combines with J gene TRBJ1-1; possibly TRBD1 for D (6 bases). CDR1 and CDR2 (germline): SQVTM, ANQGSEA. This CDR3 has 13 amino acids. V shed 6 bases and J shed 4 bases, with 15 bases lying between them.